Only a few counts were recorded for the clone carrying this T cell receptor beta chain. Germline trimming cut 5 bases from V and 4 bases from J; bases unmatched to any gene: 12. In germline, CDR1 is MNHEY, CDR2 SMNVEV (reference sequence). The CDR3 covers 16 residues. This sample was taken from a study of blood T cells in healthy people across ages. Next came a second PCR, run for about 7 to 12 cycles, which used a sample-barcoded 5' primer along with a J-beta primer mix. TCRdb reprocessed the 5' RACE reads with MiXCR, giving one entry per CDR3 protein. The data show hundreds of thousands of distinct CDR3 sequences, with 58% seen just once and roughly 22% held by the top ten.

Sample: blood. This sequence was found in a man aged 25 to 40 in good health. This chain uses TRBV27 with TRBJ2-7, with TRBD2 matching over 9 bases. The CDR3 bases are TGTGCCAGCAGTCTTTCGATTAGCGGGAGCTCTTACGAGCAGTACTTC. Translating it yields CASSLSISGSSYEQYF.